These T cell receptor beta chains were read from a single sample in a study of blood T cell repertoires in COVID-19. Profiled with immunoSEQ multiplex PCR; TCRdb holds only in-frame clones, not every one. The sample has about 69,000 clones, nearly 80% seen once; the top ten hold more than 45%. Sequenced material: peripheral blood. These TCRs come from a human donor in a cohort sampled during active COVID-19. Each CDR3 is given with its conserved first and last residue. The D gene is left open where the match is weak.

d_gene	v_gene	CDR3aa
.	TRBV30	CAWSHSYNEQFF
.	TRBV28	CASRGRPEAFF
.	TRBV7-8	CASSLEAYPSYNEQFF
.	TRBV28	CASSFHRSSGANVLTF
.	TRBV3-1/TRBV3-2	CASSHLRGQETQYF
TRBD2	TRBV4-1	CASSQDLFGLAGMGEQYF
.	TRBV28	CATAWGGSYEQYF
.	TRBV2	CASSEGYRPNFSNYGYTF
TRBD1	TRBV15	CATSRGQGAGEQYF
TRBD1	TRBV15	CATSIRTGLSEKLFF
.	TRBV6-1	CASSERIGGATGNTIYF
TRBD2	TRBV5-1	CASSWPPLSQRGSNTGELFF
TRBD1	TRBV4-2	CASRKGQGGQPQHF
.	TRBV2	CASSPSRVGYGYTF
.	TRBV6-5	CASSPGVVVQPQHF
.	TRBV20-1	CSAHGPGYTF
.	TRBV3-1/TRBV3-2	CASSQGIFPGETQYF
TRBD2	TRBV5-6	CASSLWGGGSLGEQYF
TRBD2	TRBV24-1	CATSASGGRETQYF
TRBD1	TRBV14	CASSPRQGGTDTQYF
.	TRBV7-9	CASSEQGGNTEAFF
.	TRBV6-4	CASSGERNTGELFF
TRBD1	TRBV27	CASRRSGGRTDTQYF
TRBD1	TRBV19	CASRGTGDKNIQYF
TRBD1	TRBV19	CASSPSDRGLSYEQYF
TRBD2	TRBV28	CASSALLAEAKNIQYF
TRBD2	TRBV27	CASSSLLAGGLVGELFF
.	TRBV20-1	CSARQYNEQFF
.	TRBV19	CASNRGSTNEKLFF
.	TRBV2	CASRVFGDEQYF
TRBD2	TRBV4-2	CASSQAPWTSGGALNTGELFF
.	TRBV5-1	CASSFQGRVNTEAFF
.	TRBV7-9	CASSTRTIGETQYF
.	TRBV6-6	CASQGLSSGANVLTF
.	TRBV19	CASSFPSSNNEQFF
TRBD1	TRBV7-2	CASSPWTGDLGYTF
.	TRBV5-6	CASSSPTTGVSGNTIYF
.	TRBV4-2	CASSRDKNTEAFF
TRBD1	TRBV28	CASSFETGYEQYF
TRBD2	TRBV6-5	CASRGTSGRASEQFF
.	TRBV12-5	CASSSGGVYNEQFF
.	TRBV2	CASSGSSSYNSPLHF
TRBD2	TRBV29-1	CSAAGAGAYNEQFF
.	TRBV28	CASSLIGGPRNEQFF
.	TRBV7-6	CASSPMDSSYEQYF
TRBD1	TRBV6-5	CASRIWTGDSYEQYF
.	TRBV19	CASSIARHLNTEAFF
.	TRBV29-1	CSVGQTNEKLFF
TRBD2	TRBV7-2	CASSSGLARDTQYF
.	TRBV27	CASSLQALFGNTEAFF
.	TRBV6-6	CASSPGLEAFF
TRBD1	TRBV6-4	CASRRTGPTGELFF
.	TRBV6-5	CASTGSYEQYF
.	TRBV24-1	CATSDLRQGYGYTF
.	TRBV21-1	CASSRTGFFGNTIYF
.	TRBV28	CASSLFSSSNTGELFF
TRBD1	TRBV27	CASRGTGNNNYGYTF